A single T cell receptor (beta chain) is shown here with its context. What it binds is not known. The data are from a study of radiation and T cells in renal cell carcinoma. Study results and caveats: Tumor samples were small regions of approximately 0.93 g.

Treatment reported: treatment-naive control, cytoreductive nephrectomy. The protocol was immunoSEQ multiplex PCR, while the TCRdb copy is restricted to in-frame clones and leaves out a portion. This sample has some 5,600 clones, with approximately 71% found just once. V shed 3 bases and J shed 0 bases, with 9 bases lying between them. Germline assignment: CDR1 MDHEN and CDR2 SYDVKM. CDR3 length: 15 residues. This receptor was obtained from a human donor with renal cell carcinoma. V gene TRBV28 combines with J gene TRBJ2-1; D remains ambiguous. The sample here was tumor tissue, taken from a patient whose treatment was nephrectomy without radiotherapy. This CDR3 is CASSFSQSSYNEQFF. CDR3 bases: TGTGCCAGCAGTTTTTCTCAGAGCTCCTACAATGAGCAGTTCTTC.